This entry describes one T cell receptor (beta chain). The sample comes from a study of cytomegalovirus exposure and HLA in healthy donors. CDR1 and CDR2 (germline): MDHEN, SYDVKM. The ends lost 3 bases at V and 0 bases at J; junction bases unmatched: 5. The CDR3 length is 17 residues. PCR involved 60 Vbeta and 13 Jbeta primers. Repertoires were generated with immunoSEQ multiplex PCR, while TCRdb's copy carries only in-frame clones and drops some. The data contain 130,000 to 150,000 clones, about 85% of them singletons. The gene calls are TRBV28 and TRBJ1-3; TRBD1 aligns across 10 bases. Sequencing was carried out using PBMCs. This sequence was found in a female donor in good health and CMV-seronegative. The CDR3 DNA follows: TGTGCCAGCAGTTTCGGGACAGGGGCCCCCTCTGGAAACACCATATATTTT. Protein product: CASSFGTGAPSGNTIYF.